One sample yielded the 29 T cell receptor beta chains listed below, sequenced in a study of blood T cell repertoires in COVID-19. Repertoires were generated with immunoSEQ multiplex PCR, while TCRdb's copy carries only in-frame clones and drops some. The sample has 300,000 to 450,000 clones; 89% are singletons. Sequenced material: peripheral blood. The source of these receptors is a woman aged 25 to 39 with COVID-19, enrolled during active disease.

The rearrangement joins TRBV10-1 to TRBJ2-2, with 7 bases aligning to TRBD2. Unmatched junction bases numbered 6, after V lost 3 bases and J lost 2 bases. This CDR3 region has 16 residues. Germline CDR1 WNHNN, CDR2 SYGVQD (reference sequence). This CDR3 reads CASSDSGGSNTGELFF. CDR3 in DNA: TGCGCCAGCAGTGATTCGGGAGGCTCCAACACCGGGGAGCTGTTTTTT.

This sequence joins TRBV3-1 (or the pseudogene TRBV3-2) and TRBJ2-3; TRBD2 matches at 9 bases. Germline lookup yields CDR1 LGHDT and CDR2 YNNKEL (reference sequence). The CDR3 runs 17 residues. V trimming: 8 bases; J trimming: 5 bases; junction bases outside the gene matches: 17. The CDR3 nucleotides are TGTGCCAGCCGAGGTCTAGCGGGATCCCCCAGGGGAGATACGCAGTATTTT. Amino acids: CASRGLAGSPRGDTQYF.

CDR3 sequence reads: CASSFEWAIQETQYF. CDR3 nucleotides: TGTGCCAGCAGCTTCGAGTGGGCGATTCAAGAGACCCAGTACTTC. V usage is TRBV7-2 and J usage is TRBJ2-5; no clear D gene. The CDR3 is 15 residues long. V lost 3 bases to trimming and J lost 2 bases, with 13 bases between them. Germline V gene sequence: CDR1 SGHTA, CDR2 FQGNSA.

The rearrangement uses TRBV6-4 and TRBJ2-3; 14 bases align to TRBD2. Trimming took 6 bases from V and 4 from J; bases not matched to a gene: 6. The CDR3 has 16 residues. Looked up from germline, CDR1 is MRHNA and CDR2 is SNTAGT. CDR3 coding DNA: TGTGCCAGCAGCTCCGGGACTAGCGGGAGCCCAGATACGCAGTATTTT. It yields the protein CASSSGTSGSPDTQYF.

The rearrangement joins TRBV5-6 to TRBJ1-1; D call uncertain. Germline V CDR1 and CDR2: SGHDT, YYEEEE. The germline V and J ends were trimmed by 1 base and 8 bases, with 21 bases remaining between them. The CDR3 contains 16 residues. In DNA, the CDR3 is TGTGCCAGCAGCTTGTTTGTGGGGTGGGGAGTGAACGAAGCTTTCTTT. Translating gives CASSLFVGWGVNEAFF.

This sequence joins TRBV2 and TRBJ1-5; 11 nucleotides agree with TRBD1. The V segment lost 6 bases and the J segment 10 bases; nucleotides outside the gene matches: 11. The CDR3 contains 15 residues. Germline CDR1 and CDR2: SNHLY and FYNNEI. In DNA form, the CDR3 reads TGTGCCAGCAGAAGACCGGGACAGGGGGTCAGCCCCCAGCATTTT. It is translated as CASRRPGQGVSPQHF.

The chain is built from TRBV24-1 and TRBJ1-2; 7 bases agree with TRBD1. Unmatched junction bases numbered 12, after V lost 2 bases and J lost 4 bases. Germline V gene lookup returns CDR1 KGHDR and CDR2 SFDVKD. The CDR3 is 17 amino acids. The CDR3 here is CATSDSSQGPPTYGYTF. The CDR3 DNA sequence: TGTGCCACCAGTGATTCATCACAGGGGCCACCGACCTATGGCTACACCTTC.

This chain connects TRBV5-8 to TRBJ2-7; 8 nucleotides align to TRBD1. The trim removed 4 bases at V and 2 bases at J, leaving 8 bases unmatched. The CDR3 consists of 15 residues. Germline-derived CDR1 and CDR2 are SGHTS and YDEGEE. CDR3 protein: CASSRRTGNPYEQYF. The CDR3 nucleotides read TGTGCCAGCAGCAGACGGACAGGGAATCCCTACGAGCAGTACTTC.

This chain connects TRBV6-6 to TRBJ1-5; 7 bases are a match to TRBD1. The germline V gene has CDR1 MNHNY and CDR2 SVGAGI (reference sequence). The CDR3 is 13 amino acids. V trimming: 7 bases; J trimming: 3 bases; junction bases outside the gene matches: 3. This CDR3 is CASMDRHNQPQHF. DNA of the CDR3: TGTGCCAGCATGGACAGGCACAATCAGCCCCAGCATTTT.

The chain carries TRBV5-8 and TRBJ1-5; TRBD1 matches at 8 bases. After removal of 0 bases from V and 7 bases from J, the junction contained 6 bases not matched to a gene. The CDR3 is 15 amino acids. Germline lookup yields CDR1 SGHTS and CDR2 YDEGEE. The CDR3, as DNA: TGTGCCAGCAGCTTGGTCCAGGGGGCTCAGCAGCCCCAGCATTTT. Amino acids: CASSLVQGAQQPQHF.

The chain joins TRBV28 to TRBJ2-7; 10 bases align to TRBD1. J lost 5 bases, V lost 5 bases, and 12 bases had no gene match. The germline V gene encodes CDR1 MDHEN and CDR2 SYDVKM. This CDR3 has 16 amino acids. The CDR3 protein is CASSPIRRDRGHEQYF. The CDR3 DNA follows: TGTGCCAGCAGTCCAATACGCCGGGACAGGGGCCACGAGCAGTACTTC. The variable domain in full, with the rest retrieved from reference TRBV28 and TRBJ2-7, is DVKVTQSSRYLVKRTGEKVFLECVQDMDHENMFWYRQDPGLGLRLIYFSYDVKMKEKGDIPEGYSVSREKKERFSLILESASTNQTSMYLCASSPIRRDRGHEQYFGPGTRLTVT.

The chain employs TRBV28 and TRBJ1-2, with D tentatively TRBD1 (5 bases). Per germline, CDR1 MDHEN and CDR2 SYDVKM. The V and J ends lost 4 bases and 2 bases respectively, with 14 bases between them. The CDR3 covers 15 residues. The DNA of the CDR3 is TGTGCCAGCAGTTCTACTGGCCGGGGGAACTATGGCTACACCTTC. Encoded protein: CASSSTGRGNYGYTF.

Here the CDR3 reads CASSPTGGAGSYEQYF. CDR3 DNA: TGTGCCAGCTCACCTACAGGGGGCGCTGGATCCTACGAGCAGTACTTC. This sequence joins TRBV18 and TRBJ2-7, with 9 bases fitting TRBD1. The CDR3 is 16 amino acids. V lost 3 bases to trimming and J lost 1 base; unmatched junction nucleotides: 7. Germline lookup yields CDR1 KGHSH and CDR2 LQKENI.

The genes are TRBV5-1 and TRBJ1-5; D may be TRBD1 (5 bases). This CDR3 has 14 residues. V was trimmed by 3 bases and J by 3 bases, leaving 10 bases between them. CDR1 is SGHRS, CDR2 YFSETQ, per germline. CDR3 region: CASSSGGDNQPQHF. The CDR3 nucleotides are TGCGCCAGCAGCTCCGGGGGAGACAATCAGCCCCAGCATTTT.

This clone was picked up one time. CDR3 sequence: CASSLFGGEQYF. In DNA, the CDR3 is TGTGCCAGCAGTTTGTTCGGGGGAGAGCAGTACTTC. The chain couples TRBV27 to TRBJ2-7, with a possible D match to TRBD2 (6 bases). The CDR3 is 12 residues long. In germline, CDR1 is MNHEY, CDR2 SMNVEV (reference sequence). V lost 3 bases, J lost 7 bases, and 10 bases lay in between.

The gene calls are TRBV18 and TRBJ2-7; tentatively, D is TRBD1 (6 bases). The CDR3 is 14 amino acids. The germline CDR1 and CDR2 sequences are KGHSH and LQKENI. V was clipped by 6 bases and J by 5 bases, with 17 bases between them. The CDR3 loop is CASSLGAGADEQYF. The CDR3 region has the DNA TGTGCCAGCTCCCTGGGCGCAGGGGCGGACGAGCAGTACTTC. Combining the CDR3 with reference TRBV18 and TRBJ2-7 gives the whole variable domain NAGVMQNPRHLVRRRGQEARLRCSPMKGHSHVYWYRQLPEEGLKFMVYLQKENIIDESGMPKERFSAEFPKEGPSILRIQQVVRGDSAAYFCASSLGAGADEQYFGPGTRLTVT.

The chain is built from TRBV25-1 and TRBJ1-5; the D is unclear. The germline V gene has CDR1 MGHDK and CDR2 SYGVNS. V lost 3 bases, J lost 4 bases, and 10 bases lay in between. This CDR3 contains 14 residues. CDR3 DNA: TGTGCCAGCAGTGACGACACGAGTAATCAGCCCCAGCATTTT. Protein: CASSDDTSNQPQHF.

The chain employs TRBV4-1 and TRBJ2-2, with 10 bases that match TRBD2. V was clipped by 6 bases and J by 7 bases; unmatched bases: 8. This CDR3 contains 15 residues. Germline CDR1 reads MGHRA; CDR2 reads YSYEKL. In DNA form, the CDR3 reads TGCGCCAGCAGACTACATAGCGGGGGGCTCGGGGAGCTGTTTTTT. It specifies CASRLHSGGLGELFF.

The gene calls are TRBV27 and TRBJ2-4, with D tentatively TRBD1 (6 bases). Germline CDR1 MNHEY, CDR2 SMNVEV (reference sequence). The V end lost 3 bases, the J end lost 6 bases, and 15 bases lay between the germline ends. This CDR3 contains 15 residues. The chain's CDR3 is CASSFGAGVGNIQYF. As DNA, the CDR3 is TGTGCCAGCAGTTTTGGGGCAGGGGTAGGAAACATTCAGTACTTC.

This chain links TRBV19 with TRBJ2-2; D call uncertain. Germline V gene lookup returns CDR1 LNHDA and CDR2 SQIVND (reference sequence). The CDR3 is made up of 15 amino acids. V lost 7 bases and J lost 4, with 16 bases in between. CDR3 DNA sequence: TGTGCCAGTACCACCTGGTCTGGAGTCACCGGGGAGCTGTTTTTT. This gives the protein CASTTWSGVTGELFF.

The V gene is TRBV11-2, the J gene TRBJ2-3, with D perhaps TRBD2 (5 bases). The V gene's germline CDR1 is SGHAT and CDR2 FQNNGV. V shed 5 bases and J shed 3 bases, with 21 bases lying between them. This CDR3 contains 17 residues. This CDR3 is CASSGEVIDTGTDTQYF. DNA for the CDR3: TGTGCCAGCAGCGGAGAGGTGATCGATACGGGGACAGATACGCAGTATTTT.

The J gene is TRBJ2-5, the V gene TRBV14, with TRBD2 matching over 8 bases. Germline CDR1 SGHDN, CDR2 FVKESK. Germline trimming cut 8 bases from V and 5 bases from J; bases unmatched to any gene: 7. CDR3 length: 13 amino acids. CDR3: CASSGTSRETQYF. CDR3 in DNA: TGTGCCAGCTCGGGGACTAGTCGGGAGACCCAGTACTTC. Full variable domain (missing parts from reference TRBV14 and TRBJ2-5): EAGVTQFPSHSVIEKGQTVTLRCDPISGHDNLYWYRRVMGKEIKFLLHFVKESKQDESGMPNNRFLAERTGGTYSTLKVQPAELEDSGVYFCASSGTSRETQYFGPGTRLLVL.

The V and J genes are TRBV6-6 and TRBJ1-2, with 8 bases aligning to TRBD1. V lost 6 bases to trimming and J lost 3 bases; unmatched junction nucleotides: 6. The CDR3 has 14 amino acids. CDR1 and CDR2 (germline): MNHNY, SVGAGI (reference sequence). The CDR3 is CASSRSGGDYGYTF. The DNA of the CDR3 is TGTGCCAGCAGCCGATCAGGGGGCGACTATGGCTACACCTTC.

This CDR3 is CASSPFRGTEAFF. DNA of the CDR3: TGTGCCAGCTCACCTTTCAGGGGCACTGAAGCTTTCTTT. The chain recombines TRBV18 with TRBJ1-1; tentatively, D is TRBD1 (6 bases). The germline V and J ends were trimmed by 3 bases and 4 bases, with 9 bases remaining between them. The CDR3 loop spans 13 amino acids. Per the germline V gene, CDR1 is KGHSH and CDR2 is LQKENI.

This clone was recorded once. The CDR3 DNA is TGTGCCAGCAGCCCGCTGAGGAATGGAGGCCAAGCCTACGAGCAGTACTTC. Its protein is CASSPLRNGGQAYEQYF. V usage is TRBV5-8 and J usage is TRBJ2-7, with D possibly TRBD2 on 5 matching bases. Trimming took off 4 bases at V and 2 bases at J, with 22 bases between the two ends. The CDR3 consists of 17 residues. CDR1 SGHTS and CDR2 YDEGEE come from the germline V gene.

V usage is TRBV2 and J usage is TRBJ2-7, with a weak D call TRBD2 (6 bases). The germline gives CDR1 SNHLY, CDR2 FYNNEI. Trimming removed 1 base at V and 2 bases at J, with 6 bases between. The CDR3 loop spans 13 amino acids. CDR3 in amino acids: CASSEGLAYEQYF. In nucleotides, the CDR3 is TGTGCCAGCAGTGAAGGACTAGCCTACGAGCAGTACTTC. Combining the CDR3 with reference TRBV2 and TRBJ2-7 gives the whole variable domain EPEVTQTPSHQVTQMGQEVILRCVPISNHLYFYWYRQILGQKVEFLVSFYNNEISEKSEIFDDQFSVERPDGSNFTLKIRSTKLEDSAMYFCASSEGLAYEQYFGPGTRLTVT.

This chain joins TRBV4-1 and TRBJ2-5; D might be TRBD2 (5 bases). The V end lost 2 bases, the J end lost 1 base, and 11 bases lay between the germline ends. From germline, CDR1 is MGHRA and CDR2 YSYEKL. The CDR3 consists of 15 residues. CDR3 nucleotide sequence: TGCGCCAGCAGCCAACGGTATGGGAGCCAAGAGACCCAGTACTTC. This encodes CASSQRYGSQETQYF.

V and J are TRBV28 and TRBJ1-1; the D gene is possibly TRBD1 (6 bases). CDR1 is MDHEN, CDR2 SYDVKM, per germline. The CDR3 has 14 amino acids. Trimming pared 4 bases from V and 1 base from J, leaving 10 bases between. Here the CDR3 reads CASSSGQTNTEAFF. The CDR3 region has the DNA TGTGCCAGCAGTTCAGGACAGACGAACACTGAAGCTTTCTTT.

V is TRBV10-3 and J is TRBJ1-2; D not certain. The CDR3 totals 18 residues. Germline V gene sequence: CDR1 ENHRY, CDR2 SYGVKD. The germline V and J ends were trimmed by 6 bases and 0 bases, with 23 bases remaining between them. Here the CDR3 reads CAIRVTGEGEGTNYGYTF. CDR3 sequence (DNA): TGTGCCATCAGGGTGACGGGCGAGGGAGAAGGGACTAACTATGGCTACACCTTC.